Listed below are T cell receptor beta chains from one sample, sequenced in a study of blood T cell repertoires in COVID-19. Repertoires were generated with immunoSEQ multiplex PCR, while TCRdb's copy carries only in-frame clones and drops some. This table has under 400,000 clones, approximately 87% appearing once. Sequencing was carried out using PBMCs or T cells enriched from blood (not recorded which). The receptors shown here come from a man in his forties in a cohort exposed to, infected with or recovered from COVID-19 (not recorded which). CDR3s include the opening cysteine and the closing phenylalanine or tryptophan. Fields, in order: J gene, V gene, CDR3 protein.

J: TRBJ1-4; V: TRBV28; CDR3: CASSITGSTNEKLFF
J: TRBJ2-6; V: TRBV5-1; CDR3: CASSLVKATSGANVLTF
J: TRBJ2-3; V: TRBV6-5; CDR3: CASSQDRGTDTQYF
J: TRBJ2-3; V: TRBV5-4; CDR3: CASSSAGQDTQYF
J: TRBJ1-1; V: TRBV20-1; CDR3: CSATVFTEAFF
J: TRBJ2-2; V: TRBV7-9; CDR3: CASSFSGRGGELFF
J: TRBJ2-7; V: TRBV28; CDR3: CASRPWGGTYEQYF
J: TRBJ1-1; V: TRBV11-2; CDR3: CASSLDPRGTEAFF
J: TRBJ2-4; V: TRBV28; CDR3: CASSSSGPIQYF
J: TRBJ2-7; V: TRBV18; CDR3: CASSPRLAGGGAYEQYF
J: TRBJ2-2; V: TRBV24-1; CDR3: CATSGRRAVTGELFF
J: TRBJ1-6; V: TRBV6-6; CDR3: CASSYSTGPYNSPLHF
J: TRBJ2-3; V: TRBV24-1; CDR3: CATSDLRGTDTQYF
J: TRBJ2-1; V: TRBV19; CDR3: CASSVGSGRVYNEQFF
J: TRBJ1-4; V: TRBV5-6; CDR3: CASSLGQVNEKLFF
J: TRBJ2-7; V: TRBV6-5; CDR3: CASSRQGLGYEQYF
J: TRBJ1-4; V: TRBV7-9; CDR3: CASSLAGTAGREKLFF
J: TRBJ1-2; V: TRBV5-6; CDR3: CASSTRQGDGYTF
J: TRBJ1-6; V: TRBV2; CDR3: CASRGANSPLHF
J: TRBJ1-6; V: TRBV16; CDR3: CASSQGLQGARNSPLHF
J: TRBJ2-7; V: TRBV9; CDR3: CASSGRDSYEQYF
J: TRBJ2-7; V: TRBV5-4; CDR3: CASSLGGQGREQYF
J: TRBJ2-2; V: TRBV6-5; CDR3: CASSYGGGYTGELFF
J: TRBJ1-6; V: TRBV2; CDR3: CAKTPSGGSPLHF
J: TRBJ1-6; V: TRBV29-1; CDR3: CSASDREDSPLHF
J: TRBJ2-6; V: TRBV7-2; CDR3: CASSPTGGSGANVLTF
J: TRBJ1-2; V: TRBV2; CDR3: CASSTHRDRGNYGYTF
J: TRBJ2-5; V: TRBV27; CDR3: CASRTGGRAQYF
J: TRBJ1-2; V: TRBV28; CDR3: CAGGQGGGGYTF
J: TRBJ2-2; V: TRBV10-3; CDR3: CAISESDRGNTGELFF
J: TRBJ2-7; V: TRBV11-2; CDR3: CASSLGGRTYEQYF
J: TRBJ2-1; V: TRBV25-1; CDR3: CASSEQGWEQFF
J: TRBJ1-1; V: TRBV5-1; CDR3: CASSWSGTGGRGTEAFF
J: TRBJ2-1; V: TRBV10-1; CDR3: CASSESLGSGSVNEQFF
J: TRBJ2-5; V: TRBV18; CDR3: CASSGTSGSETQYF
J: TRBJ1-1; V: TRBV7-2; CDR3: CASSLAQGLNTEAFF
J: TRBJ2-3; V: TRBV7-8; CDR3: CASSYGLAGGTDTQYF
J: TRBJ2-1; V: TRBV21-1; CDR3: CASSWTSGEYNEQFF
J: TRBJ1-5; V: TRBV7-2; CDR3: CASSLVSQGQPQHF
J: TRBJ1-1; V: TRBV7-9; CDR3: CASTRDEGYTEAFF
J: TRBJ2-1; V: TRBV7-8; CDR3: CASSLENIGGIGPYNEQFF
J: TRBJ1-2; V: TRBV3-1/TRBV3-2; CDR3: CASSPRGDYGYTF
J: TRBJ1-2; V: TRBV2; CDR3: CAKSGTGILANYGYTF
J: TRBJ1-1; V: TRBV3-1/TRBV3-2; CDR3: CASSQLQGKSLMNTEAFF
J: TRBJ2-1; V: TRBV9; CDR3: CASSVLLAGGNNEQFF
J: TRBJ2-3; V: TRBV27; CDR3: CASYGGYSGRAADTQYF
J: TRBJ2-5; V: TRBV5-1; CDR3: CASSLLGEETQYF
J: TRBJ1-5; V: TRBV4-1; CDR3: CASSQDRFQPQHF
J: TRBJ2-5; V: TRBV7-8; CDR3: CASSLVRTDQETQYF
J: TRBJ2-5; V: TRBV5-1; CDR3: CASSLTSGAQETQYF
J: TRBJ1-3; V: TRBV27; CDR3: CASSRQGSGNTIYF
J: TRBJ1-5; V: TRBV18; CDR3: CASSPLGVSNQPQHF